This T cell receptor (beta chain) derives from a study of blood T cell repertoires in COVID-19 (TCRdb year 2020). At the level of the whole study: Collaborator samples came from the United States, Italy and Spain and covered acute and convalescent phases of COVID-19. A de-identified subject ID, COVID-19 status, age in years and sex were almost always included in the sample metadata. Deeply sampled blood TCRbeta repertoires from subjects exposed to, actively infected with, or recovered from COVID-19 were included in the dataset. Where available, HLA class I and class II types were obtained from metadata supplied by the sample provider rather than from assay-based typing. Samples were obtained from the ongoing ImmuneRACE study (first 160 participants) and from about 1,300 subjects provided by 6 global collaborators. A freely available public database, intended as a resource for researchers studying the immune response to SARS-CoV-2, is where the repertoires were released. The prospective study material was composed of cDNA or gDNA derived from T cells, B-cell-depleted T cells, or PBMCs.

The CDR3 covers 15 residues, taking in both the cysteine and the phenylalanine. Of the read, only the CDR3 DNA is kept; its 45 bases are in frame from base 1. V loses 6 bases, J loses 4 bases, and the germline ends lie 16 bases apart. Per the germline V gene (reference sequence), MNHEY is the CDR1 and SMNVEV is the CDR2. About this clone: The specificity of this receptor is unknown. Per-base quality was not reported, and no clone a single base away is much larger than it.

Collaborating institutions collected whole blood in K2EDTA tubes following their own protocols. Collaborator samples were shipped for TCRbeta analysis as frozen whole blood, isolated PBMCs, or DNA extracted from either sample type. TCRbeta CDR3 regions were amplified from genomic DNA using the immunoSEQ Assay, a bias-controlled multiplex PCR. In the paper's pipeline: The number of nucleated cells in each sample was estimated by amplification of reference gene primers within the assay. To quantify the absolute abundance of each unique TCRbeta CDR3 rearrangement, sequence reads were collapsed and filtered. For each sample, productive Simpson clonality was calculated as the square root of Simpson's diversity index over productive rearrangements. TCRdb retrieved this table from immuneACCESS and kept in-frame rearrangements only. Not all clones are present; in checked studies, unresolved V genes account for under half, and no reason is known for the remainder. The V and J calls and clone size are taken from that table; D and trimming were inferred from the DNA. The sample table contains 130,000 or so clones; only one count was recorded for 85% to 90% of them. 2% to 2.5% of the sample is in the top ten clones.

Results and caveats for the whole study, not just this receptor: The quantity of clinical and demographic metadata differed by source and by participant and was supplied without curation.

This chain is built from TRBV27 and TRBJ2-1, with TRBD2 perhaps the D gene, on 6 matching bases. The sample comprised peripheral blood. This TCR derives from a man in his fifties with active COVID-19. The CDR3 in this case is CASRGGARTYNEQFF. The DNA reads as follows: TGTGCCAGCAGAGGCGGGGCCAGAACGTACAATGAGCAGTTCTTC.